This is a list of T cell receptor beta chains from one sample in a study of beta chain features in type 1 diabetes. TCRdb keeps only in-frame clones here, not all; method: immunoSEQ multiplex PCR. The sample holds some 640,000 clones; about 14% are singletons and the top ten take around 0.04%. Source material: naive CD4+ T cells from blood. Receptor source: a man between 18 and 35 years old with type 1 diabetes. The CDR3 runs from the conserved cysteine through the conserved F or W. D genes are given only for firm matches. Rows give clone size only sometimes, using once, few, many, or a class for an expanded clone.

D gene	clone size	J gene	V gene	CDR3 DNA	CDR3 protein
-	few	TRBJ2-7	TRBV21-1	TGTGCCAGCAGCAAAGTTGACAGGGGTAGACACGAGCAGTACTTC	CASSKVDRGRHEQYF
-	-	TRBJ2-5	TRBV7-7	TGTGCTAGCAGCTCCGGGGGACAAGAGACCCAGTACTTC	CASSSGGQETQYF
-	-	TRBJ2-5	TRBV2	TGTGCCAGCACCCTGAACGGGGTCCAAGAGACCCAGTACTTC	CASTLNGVQETQYF
-	-	TRBJ1-1	TRBV29-1	TGCAGCGTCTCAGGGGTTATCGGGACTGAAGCTTTCTTT	CSVSGVIGTEAFF
-	few	TRBJ2-3	TRBV7-6	TGTGCCAGCAGGGGCGGGGCCACCGCCCCTACGCAGTATTTT	CASRGGATAPTQYF
TRBD2	-	TRBJ2-7	TRBV5-1	TGCGCCAGCAGCCCAGGGACTAGCGGGACCTACGAGCAGTACTTC	CASSPGTSGTYEQYF
-	few	TRBJ2-1	TRBV7-9	TGTGCCAGCAGCTTTCAAAGGCTTGGCTACAATGAGCAGTTCTTC	CASSFQRLGYNEQFF
-	-	TRBJ2-1	TRBV4-1	TGCGCCAGCAGCCCCCGGTCGGGCCCTAACAATGAGCAGTTCTTC	CASSPRSGPNNEQFF
-	-	TRBJ2-5	TRBV5-1	TGCGCCAGCAGCTTCACAGGTACACAAGAGACCCAGTACTTC	CASSFTGTQETQYF
-	few	TRBJ2-2	TRBV30	TGTGCCTGGAGTCCCCAAGGAGGAACCGGGGAGCTGTTTTTT	CAWSPQGGTGELFF
-	-	TRBJ2-7	TRBV6-6	TGTGCCAGCAGTTACTTGGGGCAAATCTCCTACGAGCAGTACTTC	CASSYLGQISYEQYF
-	-	TRBJ1-1	TRBV28	TGTGCCAGCAGTTTATCGAACACTGAAGCTTTCTTT	CASSLSNTEAFF
TRBD2	few	TRBJ2-3	TRBV7-2	TGTGCCAGCAGGAGGGGACTAGCGGCTACAGATACGCAGTATTTT	CASRRGLAATDTQYF
TRBD1	-	TRBJ1-5	TRBV7-9	TGTGCCAGCAGCCAGGGACAGTATAGCAATCAGCCCCAGCATTTT	CASSQGQYSNQPQHF
TRBD2	-	TRBJ2-5	TRBV30	TGTGCCTTGGAAGTAGCGGGGGACCAAGAGACCCAGTACTTC	CALEVAGDQETQYF
-	-	TRBJ2-3	TRBV7-2	TGTGCCAGCAGCCGACATTTACAGGGAGGAGATACGCAGTATTTT	CASSRHLQGGDTQYF
-	once	TRBJ2-4	TRBV6-1	TGTGCCAGCAGTGAGTCGACAGGCACAAACATTCAGTACTTC	CASSESTGTNIQYF
-	-	TRBJ1-2	TRBV28	TGTGCCAGCAGTCCTGGGGGACCCTATGGCTACACCTTC	CASSPGGPYGYTF
TRBD2	-	TRBJ2-1	TRBV30	TGTGCCTGGATGGGAGGGAGCAATGAGCAGTTCTTC	CAWMGGSNEQFF
-	-	TRBJ2-7	TRBV7-2	TGTGCCAGCGCGTTCCCCAATAGTGCGCAGTACTTC	CASAFPNSAQYF
TRBD2	few	TRBJ2-1	TRBV11-2	TGTGCCAGCAGGCACCAATTCGGGACTAGCGGAAACAATGAGCAGTTCTTC	CASRHQFGTSGNNEQFF
-	few	TRBJ1-1	TRBV29-1	TGCAGCGTTGTGGGCAGACAATCATCCAAAGCTTTCTTT	CSVVGRQSSKAFF
-	few	TRBJ2-1	TRBV10-3	TGTGCCATCAGTGGACAGGATGCCAATGAGCAGTTCTTC	CAISGQDANEQFF
-	-	TRBJ1-4	TRBV14	TGTGCCAGCAGCCGTGGTGGGGTTTATGAAAAACTGTTTTTT	CASSRGGVYEKLFF
-	-	TRBJ2-1	TRBV7-2	TGTGCCAGCAGCTTATCCCATGAGCAGTTCTTC	CASSLSHEQFF
-	few	TRBJ1-2	TRBV6-5	TGTGCCAGCAGTTACGATGACAGCAACTATGGCTACACCTTC	CASSYDDSNYGYTF
-	-	TRBJ1-2	TRBV28	TGTGCCAGCAGTTTCGAGTCGGACTATGGCTACACCTTC	CASSFESDYGYTF
-	-	TRBJ2-6	TRBV28	TGTGCCAGCAGTCTCTATGGGGCGGACTCTGGGGCCAACGTCCTGACTTTC	CASSLYGADSGANVLTF
-	-	TRBJ1-3	TRBV6-5	TGTGCCAGCAGTTACACCTACGCGTCAGGAAACACCATATATTTT	CASSYTYASGNTIYF
-	few	TRBJ1-2	TRBV6-1	TGTGCCAGCAGTAGCCCAGGGAATAACTATGGCTACACCTTC	CASSSPGNNYGYTF
-	-	TRBJ2-5	TRBV4-1	TGCGCCAGCAGCCACGGGGCCGGGGCGTCACAAGAGACCCAGTACTTC	CASSHGAGASQETQYF
-	few	TRBJ1-1	TRBV5-1	TGCGCCAGCAGCCTAACCGGCAACACTGAAGCTTTCTTT	CASSLTGNTEAFF
TRBD2	-	TRBJ2-7	TRBV10-3	TGTGCCACCTTACTAGCGGGAGGGCTCGAGCAGTACTTC	CATLLAGGLEQYF
-	few	TRBJ2-3	TRBV19	TGTGCCAGTCGCTCGTTGAGAGAGGCAGATACGCAGTATTTT	CASRSLREADTQYF
TRBD1	-	TRBJ2-1	TRBV6-5	TGTGCCAGCAGCTCCGGGACAGGGAGATACAATGAGCAGTTCTTC	CASSSGTGRYNEQFF
TRBD2	once	TRBJ2-5	TRBV10-3	TGTGCCATCAGTTGGACTAGCGGGGAAGAGACCCAGTACTTC	CAISWTSGEETQYF
-	-	TRBJ2-4	TRBV4-3	TGCGCCAGCAGCCAAGCCTGGGGGGGACAAGCCAAAAACATTCAGTACTTC	CASSQAWGGQAKNIQYF
TRBD2	-	TRBJ2-3	TRBV7-2	TGTGCCAGCAGCCCCCGGGGGGAACCAGATACGCAGTATTTT	CASSPRGEPDTQYF
-	-	TRBJ2-1	TRBV19	TGTGCCAGTAGTATCGGCCAGGACTCCTACAATGAGCAGTTCTTC	CASSIGQDSYNEQFF
TRBD1	-	TRBJ1-5	TRBV19	TGTGCCAGTAGTTCGACAGGGCGGGTCAATCAGCCCCAGCATTTT	CASSSTGRVNQPQHF
-	-	TRBJ2-7	TRBV5-1	TGCGCCAGCAGCTCAGGGGACTTTACCTACGAGCAGTACTTC	CASSSGDFTYEQYF
TRBD1	-	TRBJ1-2	TRBV19	TGTGCCAGTAGTATACTCGGGCCCGACAGGGTCCATGGCTACACCTTC	CASSILGPDRVHGYTF
-	few	TRBJ1-5	TRBV7-2	TGTGCCAGCAGCTTCCTCGGGGAGCCCCAGCATTTT	CASSFLGEPQHF
TRBD1	-	TRBJ1-1	TRBV5-5	TGTGCCAGCAGCTTGGGACAGGGCCTGAACACTGAAGCTTTCTTT	CASSLGQGLNTEAFF
-	few	TRBJ2-1	TRBV6-5	TGTGCCAGCAGTGACAGCCGGAATGAGCAGTTCTTC	CASSDSRNEQFF
TRBD2	-	TRBJ2-3	TRBV5-1	TGCGCCAGCAGCTTGAGTGGCGGGGCTAGCGGGCGGGATACGCAGTATTTT	CASSLSGGASGRDTQYF
-	-	TRBJ1-2	TRBV18	TGTGCCAGCTCACCACCGGGGGGCAGATTAGCTAACTATGGCTACACCTTC	CASSPPGGRLANYGYTF
-	-	TRBJ2-7	TRBV5-1	TGCGCCAGCAGCATAGTGAGATCCCGAAGAGACGAGCAGTACTTC	CASSIVRSRRDEQYF